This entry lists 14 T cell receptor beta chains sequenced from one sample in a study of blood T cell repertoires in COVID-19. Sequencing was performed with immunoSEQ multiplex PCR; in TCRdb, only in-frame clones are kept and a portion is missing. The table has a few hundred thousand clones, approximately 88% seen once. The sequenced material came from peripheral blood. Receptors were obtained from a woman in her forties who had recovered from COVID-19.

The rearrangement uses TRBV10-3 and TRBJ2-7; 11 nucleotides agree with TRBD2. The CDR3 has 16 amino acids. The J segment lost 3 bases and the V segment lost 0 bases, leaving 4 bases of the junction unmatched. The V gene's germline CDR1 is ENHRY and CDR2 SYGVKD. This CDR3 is CAISESGTSGVYEQYF. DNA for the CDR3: TGTGCCATCAGTGAGTCGGGGACTAGCGGAGTCTACGAGCAGTACTTC.

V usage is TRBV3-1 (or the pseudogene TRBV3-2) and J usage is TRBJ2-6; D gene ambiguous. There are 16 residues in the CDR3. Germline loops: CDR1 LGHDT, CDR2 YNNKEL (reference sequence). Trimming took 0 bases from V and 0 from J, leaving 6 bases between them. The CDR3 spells CASSQDRFSGANVLTF. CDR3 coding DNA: TGTGCCAGCAGCCAAGACAGGTTCTCTGGGGCCAACGTCCTGACTTTC.

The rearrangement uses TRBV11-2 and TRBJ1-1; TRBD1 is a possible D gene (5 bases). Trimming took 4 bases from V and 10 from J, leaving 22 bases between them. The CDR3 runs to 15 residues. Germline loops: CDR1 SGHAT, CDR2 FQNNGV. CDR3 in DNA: TGTGCCAGCAGCTCAAACCCCCCCCCGCCAGGGATAGCTTTCTTT. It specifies CASSSNPPPPGIAFF.

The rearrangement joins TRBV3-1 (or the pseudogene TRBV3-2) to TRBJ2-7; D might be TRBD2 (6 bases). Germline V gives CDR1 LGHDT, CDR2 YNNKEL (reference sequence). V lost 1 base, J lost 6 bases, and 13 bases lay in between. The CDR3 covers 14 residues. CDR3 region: CASSQVGGQAEQYF. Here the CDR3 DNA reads TGTGCCAGCAGCCAAGTCGGAGGGCAAGCCGAGCAGTACTTC.

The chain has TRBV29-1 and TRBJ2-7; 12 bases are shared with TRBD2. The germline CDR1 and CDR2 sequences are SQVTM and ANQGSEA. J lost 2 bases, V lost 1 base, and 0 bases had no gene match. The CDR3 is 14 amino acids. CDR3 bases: TGCAGCGTTGAAGGACTAGCGGGAGCCTACGAGCAGTACTTC. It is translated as CSVEGLAGAYEQYF.

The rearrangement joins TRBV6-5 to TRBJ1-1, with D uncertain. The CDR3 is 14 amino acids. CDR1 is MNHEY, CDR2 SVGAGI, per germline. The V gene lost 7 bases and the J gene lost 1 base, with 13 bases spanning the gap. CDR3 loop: CASTSPGSNTEAFF. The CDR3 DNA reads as TGTGCCAGCACTTCCCCGGGGTCGAACACTGAAGCTTTCTTT.

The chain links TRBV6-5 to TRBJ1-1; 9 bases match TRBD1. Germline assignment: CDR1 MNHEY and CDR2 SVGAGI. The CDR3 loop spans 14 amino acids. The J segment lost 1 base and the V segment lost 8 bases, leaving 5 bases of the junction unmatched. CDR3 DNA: TGTGCCAGCGGCGGACAGGGGCAGAACACTGAAGCTTTCTTT. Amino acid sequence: CASGGQGQNTEAFF.

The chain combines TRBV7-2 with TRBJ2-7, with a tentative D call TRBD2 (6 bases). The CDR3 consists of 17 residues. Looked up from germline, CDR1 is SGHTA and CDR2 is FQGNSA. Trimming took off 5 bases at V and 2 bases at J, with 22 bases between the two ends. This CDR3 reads CASSPLWRDPGAYEQYF. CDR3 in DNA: TGTGCCAGCAGCCCCCTTTGGCGGGATCCGGGAGCCTACGAGCAGTACTTC.

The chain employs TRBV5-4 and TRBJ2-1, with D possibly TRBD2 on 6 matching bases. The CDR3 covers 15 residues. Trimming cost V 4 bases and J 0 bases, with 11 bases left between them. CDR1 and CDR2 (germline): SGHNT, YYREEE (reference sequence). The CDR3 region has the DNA TGTGCCAGCAGCCCCGTAGCGGACTCCTACAATGAGCAGTTCTTC. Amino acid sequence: CASSPVADSYNEQFF.

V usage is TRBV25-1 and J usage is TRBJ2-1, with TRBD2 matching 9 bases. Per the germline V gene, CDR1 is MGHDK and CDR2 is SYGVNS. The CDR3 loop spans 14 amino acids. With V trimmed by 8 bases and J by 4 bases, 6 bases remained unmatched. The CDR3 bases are TGTGCCAGCCAGATGCGGGAGGGATACAATGAGCAGTTCTTC. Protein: CASQMREGYNEQFF. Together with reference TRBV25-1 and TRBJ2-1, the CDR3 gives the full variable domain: EADIYQTPRYLVIGTGKKITLECSQTMGHDKMYWYQQDPGMELHLIHYSYGVNSTEKGDLSSESTVSRIRTEHFPLTLESARPSHTSQYLCASQMREGYNEQFFGPGTRLTVL.

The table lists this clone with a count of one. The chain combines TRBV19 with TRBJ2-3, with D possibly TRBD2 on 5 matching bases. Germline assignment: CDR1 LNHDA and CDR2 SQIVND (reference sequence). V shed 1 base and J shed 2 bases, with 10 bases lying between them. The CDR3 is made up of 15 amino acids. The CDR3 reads CASSIGTLYTDTQYF. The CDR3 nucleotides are TGTGCCAGTAGTATAGGGACTCTTTACACAGATACGCAGTATTTT. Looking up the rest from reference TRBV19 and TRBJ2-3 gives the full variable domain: DGGITQSPKYLFRKEGQNVTLSCEQNLNHDAMYWYRQDPGQGLRLIYYSQIVNDFQKGDIAEGYSVSREKKESFPLTVTSAQKNPTAFYLCASSIGTLYTDTQYFGPGTRLTVL.

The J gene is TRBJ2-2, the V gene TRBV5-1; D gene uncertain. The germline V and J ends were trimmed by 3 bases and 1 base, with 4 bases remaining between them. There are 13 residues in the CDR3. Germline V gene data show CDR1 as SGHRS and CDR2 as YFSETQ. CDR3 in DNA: TGCGCCAGCAGCTCCCTGAACACCGGGGAGCTGTTTTTT. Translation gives CASSSLNTGELFF.

The CDR3 loop reads CASSPDDTRAGPTDTQYF. For the CDR3, the DNA is TGTGCCAGCTCACCAGACGACACGCGGGCTGGCCCTACAGATACGCAGTATTTT. The chain has TRBV18 and TRBJ2-3; D possibly corresponds to TRBD2 (5 bases). V was clipped by 2 bases and J by 3 bases, with 21 bases between them. The germline V gene has CDR1 KGHSH and CDR2 LQKENI. This CDR3 region has 18 residues.

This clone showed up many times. CDR3 sequence reads: CASSKFILPPSGANVLTF. The DNA of the CDR3 is TGTGCCAGTAGTAAATTCATCCTACCCCCCTCTGGGGCCAACGTCCTGACTTTC. The chain uses TRBV19 and TRBJ2-6; D is unclear. CDR1 is LNHDA, CDR2 SQIVND, per germline (reference sequence). CDR3 size: 18 residues. Trimming took 4 bases from V and 0 from J, leaving 16 bases between them. The full variable domain, its missing parts supplied by reference TRBV19 and TRBJ2-6, is DGGITQSPKYLFRKEGQNVTLSCEQNLNHDAMYWYRQDPGQGLRLIYYSQIVNDFQKGDIAEGYSVSREKKESFPLTVTSAQKNPTAFYLCASSKFILPPSGANVLTFGAGSRLTVL.